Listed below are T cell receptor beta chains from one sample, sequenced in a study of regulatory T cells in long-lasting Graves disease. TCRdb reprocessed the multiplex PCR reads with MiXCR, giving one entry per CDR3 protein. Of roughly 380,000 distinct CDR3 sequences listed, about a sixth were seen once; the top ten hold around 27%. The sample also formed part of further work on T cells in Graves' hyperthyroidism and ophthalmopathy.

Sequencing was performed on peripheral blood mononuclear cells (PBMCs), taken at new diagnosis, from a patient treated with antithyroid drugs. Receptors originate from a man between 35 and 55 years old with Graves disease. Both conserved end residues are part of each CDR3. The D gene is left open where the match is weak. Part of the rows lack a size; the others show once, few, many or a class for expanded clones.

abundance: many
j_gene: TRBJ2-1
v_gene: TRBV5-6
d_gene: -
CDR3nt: TGTGCCAGCAGCCGCCCGGGGGCAGACTACAATGAGCAGTTCTTC
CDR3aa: CASSRPGADYNEQFF

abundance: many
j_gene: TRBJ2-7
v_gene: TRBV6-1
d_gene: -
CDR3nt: TGTGCCAGCAGGAAAAAACCCGGGACGGCGTACGCGGTGGAGGTATCCTACGAGCAGTACTTC
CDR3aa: CASRKKPGTAYAVEVSYEQYF

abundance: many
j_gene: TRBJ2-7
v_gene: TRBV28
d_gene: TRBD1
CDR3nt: TGTGCCAGCAGTCCCCCCCAGGGGGCCCAGGGCTCCTACGAGCAGTACTTC
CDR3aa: CASSPPQGAQGSYEQYF

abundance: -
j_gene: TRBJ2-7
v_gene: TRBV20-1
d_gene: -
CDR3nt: TGCAGTGCTAGGGGATCCCACCTAGCCTACGAGCAGTACTTC
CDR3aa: CSARGSHLAYEQYF

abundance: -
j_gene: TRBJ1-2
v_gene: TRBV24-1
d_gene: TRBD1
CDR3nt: TGTGCCACCAGTGATTTGAGGACAGGGGATGTGAGCTATGGCTACACCTTC
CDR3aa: CATSDLRTGDVSYGYTF

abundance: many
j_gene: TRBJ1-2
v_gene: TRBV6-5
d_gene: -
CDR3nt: TGTGCCAGCAGTTACTCGGGAATGGGGGCAGGGTATGGCTACACCTTC
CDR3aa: CASSYSGMGAGYGYTF

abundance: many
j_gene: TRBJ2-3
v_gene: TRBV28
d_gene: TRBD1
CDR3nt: TGTGCCAGCACAACGGGACAGGGCACAGATACGCAGTATTTT
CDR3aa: CASTTGQGTDTQYF

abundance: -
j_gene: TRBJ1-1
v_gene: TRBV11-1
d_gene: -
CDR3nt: TGTGCCAGCAGTTACTCGAGGGTAACGGGGGGCCCCACTGAAGCTTTCTTT
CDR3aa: CASSYSRVTGGPTEAFF

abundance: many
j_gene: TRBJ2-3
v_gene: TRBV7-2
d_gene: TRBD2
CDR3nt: TGTGCCAGCAGCTCCATGGTGTCGCCTAGCGGTGGAATTGATACGCAGTATTTT
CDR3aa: CASSSMVSPSGGIDTQYF

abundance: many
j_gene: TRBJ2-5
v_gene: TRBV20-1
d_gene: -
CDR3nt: TGCAGTGCTAGAGATTCGTCAGCTCTGGGGACCCAGTACTTC
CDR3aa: CSARDSSALGTQYF

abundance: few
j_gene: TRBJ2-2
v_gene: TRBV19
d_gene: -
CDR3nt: TGTGCCAGTAGTATCCACAGGATCACCGGGGAGCTGTTTTTT
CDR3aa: CASSIHRITGELFF

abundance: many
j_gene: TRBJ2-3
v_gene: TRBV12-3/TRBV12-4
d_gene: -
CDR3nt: TGTGCCAGCACTGGGAGGTTGGGCACAGATACGCAGTATTTT
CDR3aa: CASTGRLGTDTQYF

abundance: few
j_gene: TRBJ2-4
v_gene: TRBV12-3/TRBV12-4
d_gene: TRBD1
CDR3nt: TGTGCCAGCAGTACCGGGACAGCCCGTATTCAGTACTTC
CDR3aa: CASSTGTARIQYF

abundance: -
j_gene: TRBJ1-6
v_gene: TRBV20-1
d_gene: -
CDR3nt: TGCAGTGCTAGAGATGGCCAGATTAATTCACCCCTCCACTTT
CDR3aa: CSARDGQINSPLHF

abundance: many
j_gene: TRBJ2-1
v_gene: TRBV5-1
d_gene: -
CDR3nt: TGCGCCAGCAGCTACAACTACAATGAGCAGTTCTTC
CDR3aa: CASSYNYNEQFF

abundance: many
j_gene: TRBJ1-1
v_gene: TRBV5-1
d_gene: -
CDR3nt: TGCGCCAGCAGCTTGATGGGTTCGGGGAACACTGAAGCTTTCTTT
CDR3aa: CASSLMGSGNTEAFF

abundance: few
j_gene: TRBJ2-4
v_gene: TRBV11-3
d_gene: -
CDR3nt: TGTGCCAGCAGCTTTGGGCTCGGTCAGACGGAGGGGGCCATTCAGTACTTC
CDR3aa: CASSFGLGQTEGAIQYF

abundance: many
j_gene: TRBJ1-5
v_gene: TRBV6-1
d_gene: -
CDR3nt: TGTGCCAGCACCCATAACCGGGAAGGGGGCAATCAGCCCCAGCATTTT
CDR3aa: CASTHNREGGNQPQHF

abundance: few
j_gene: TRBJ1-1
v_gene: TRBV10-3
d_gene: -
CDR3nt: TGTGCCATCAGTGAGTCTAAGTTAGGGGGGAACACTGAAGCTTTCTTT
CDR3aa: CAISESKLGGNTEAFF

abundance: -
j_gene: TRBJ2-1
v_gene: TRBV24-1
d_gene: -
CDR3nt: TGTGCCACCAGTGATTTGCAAGACAGCTACAATGAGCAGTTCTTC
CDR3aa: CATSDLQDSYNEQFF

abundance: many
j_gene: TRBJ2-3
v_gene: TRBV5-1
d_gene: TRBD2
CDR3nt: TGCGCCAGCAGTCCCGGGACTAGCGGGGGGAGCACAGATACGCAGTATTTT
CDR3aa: CASSPGTSGGSTDTQYF

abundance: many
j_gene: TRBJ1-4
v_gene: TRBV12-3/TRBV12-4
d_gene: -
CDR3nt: TGTGCCAGCAGTCCCGAGGGGCAGGGCGAAGGAAAACTGTTTTTT
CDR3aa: CASSPEGQGEGKLFF

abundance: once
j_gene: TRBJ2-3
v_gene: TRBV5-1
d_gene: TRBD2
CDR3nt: TGCGCCAGCAGCTTGACGGGACTAGCGGGGGTCACAGATACGCAGTATTTT
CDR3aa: CASSLTGLAGVTDTQYF

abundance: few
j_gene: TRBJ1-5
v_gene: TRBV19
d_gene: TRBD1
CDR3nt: TGTGCCAGTAGTATATGGGACAGGGAAAATCAGCCCCAGCATTTT
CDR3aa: CASSIWDRENQPQHF

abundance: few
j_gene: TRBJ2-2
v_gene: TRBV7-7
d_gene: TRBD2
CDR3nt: TGTGCTAGCAGCCGAAGCCTCCCCGTTTATAGCGGGGGGGCAACCGGGGAGCTGTTTTTT
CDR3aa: CASSRSLPVYSGGATGELFF

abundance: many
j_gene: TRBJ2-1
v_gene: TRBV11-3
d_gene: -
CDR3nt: TGTGCCAGCAGCTCATACAGGGCCGGCTCCTACAATGAGCAGTTCTTC
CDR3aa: CASSSYRAGSYNEQFF

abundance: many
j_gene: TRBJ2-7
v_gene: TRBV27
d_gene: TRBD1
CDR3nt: TGTGCCAGCAGTCCCCTCAGGGGGACGGTCGAGCAGTACTTC
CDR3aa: CASSPLRGTVEQYF

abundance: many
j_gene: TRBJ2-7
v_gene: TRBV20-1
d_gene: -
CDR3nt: TGCAGTGCTAGAGTGGGACTCACAGGCTACGAGCAGTACTTC
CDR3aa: CSARVGLTGYEQYF

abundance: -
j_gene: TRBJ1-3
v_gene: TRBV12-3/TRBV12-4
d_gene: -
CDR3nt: TGTGCCAGCAGTTTTCAGGCCCCCGTTCTCGGAAACACCATATATTTT
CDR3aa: CASSFQAPVLGNTIYF

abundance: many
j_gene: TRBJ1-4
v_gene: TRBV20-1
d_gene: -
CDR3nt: TGCAGTGCTTCGGACAGAGAAAAACTGTTTTTT
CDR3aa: CSASDREKLFF

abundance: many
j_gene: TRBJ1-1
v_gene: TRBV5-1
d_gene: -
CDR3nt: TGCGCCAGCAGCTTGGGAGCTGCGAACACTGAAGCTTTCTTT
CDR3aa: CASSLGAANTEAFF

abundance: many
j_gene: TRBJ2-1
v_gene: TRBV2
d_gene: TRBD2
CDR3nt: TGTGCCAGCAGTGGCGCGGGGGAGGAGCAGTTCTTC
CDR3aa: CASSGAGEEQFF

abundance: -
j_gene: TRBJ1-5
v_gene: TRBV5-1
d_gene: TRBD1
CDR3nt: TGCGCCAGCAGCTTGGACAGGGGAGCTCAGCCCCAGCATTTT
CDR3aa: CASSLDRGAQPQHF

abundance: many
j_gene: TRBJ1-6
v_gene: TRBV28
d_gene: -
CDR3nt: TGTGCCAGCAGTTTAGTTGACTATAATTCACCCCTCCACTTT
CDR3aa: CASSLVDYNSPLHF

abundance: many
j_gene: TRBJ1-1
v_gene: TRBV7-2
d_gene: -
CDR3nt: TGTGCCAGCAGCCGTCGGATGAGTAAAGCTTTCTTT
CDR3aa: CASSRRMSKAFF

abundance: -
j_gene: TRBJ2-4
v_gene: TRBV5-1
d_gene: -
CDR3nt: TGCGCCAGCAGCCAGGGGTTAACCAAAAACATTCAGTACTTC
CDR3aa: CASSQGLTKNIQYF

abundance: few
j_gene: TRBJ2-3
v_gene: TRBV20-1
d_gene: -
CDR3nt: TGCAGTGCCCAATTCGGGGCGGCCTCTACGGATACGCAGTATTTT
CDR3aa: CSAQFGAASTDTQYF

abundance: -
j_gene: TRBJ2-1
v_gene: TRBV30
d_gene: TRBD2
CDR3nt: TGTGCCTGGAGTAGCGGGGGGGCTGGGGATGAGCAGTTCTTC
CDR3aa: CAWSSGGAGDEQFF

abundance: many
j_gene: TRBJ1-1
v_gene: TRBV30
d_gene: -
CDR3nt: TGTGCCTGGGGCGCTGGACAGAACACTGAAGCTTTCTTT
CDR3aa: CAWGAGQNTEAFF

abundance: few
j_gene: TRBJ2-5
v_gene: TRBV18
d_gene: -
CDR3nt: TGTGCCAGCTCACCTCTCCCGGCCGTAGGCCAAGAGACCCAGTACTTC
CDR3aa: CASSPLPAVGQETQYF

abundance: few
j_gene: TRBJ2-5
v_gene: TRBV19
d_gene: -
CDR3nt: TGTGCCAGGTCGGCGGGCCAAGAGACCCAGTACTTC
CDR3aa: CARSAGQETQYF

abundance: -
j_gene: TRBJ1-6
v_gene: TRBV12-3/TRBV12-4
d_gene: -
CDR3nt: TGTGCCAGCAGTTCCAGACTGGGTCCTAATTCACCCCTCCGCTTT
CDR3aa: CASSSRLGPNSPLRF

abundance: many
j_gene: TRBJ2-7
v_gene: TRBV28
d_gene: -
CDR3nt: TGTGCCACCCTGGGCTCCTACGAGCAGTACTTC
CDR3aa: CATLGSYEQYF

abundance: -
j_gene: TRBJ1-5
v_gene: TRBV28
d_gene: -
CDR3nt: TGTGCCAGCAGTTTCCCGGTATGGGACAGCAATCAGCCCCAGCATTTT
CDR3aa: CASSFPVWDSNQPQHF

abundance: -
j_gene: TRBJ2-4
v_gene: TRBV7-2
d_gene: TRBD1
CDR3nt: TGTGCCAGCAGCTTAACTATGGCAGGGGGCCTTCTTGGCACCCAAAACATTCAGTACTTC
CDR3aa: CASSLTMAGGLLGTQNIQYF

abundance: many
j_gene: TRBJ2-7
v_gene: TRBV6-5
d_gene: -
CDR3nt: TGTGCCAGCAGCTACTCAGGGTTTAGAACCTACGAGCAGTACTTC
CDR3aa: CASSYSGFRTYEQYF

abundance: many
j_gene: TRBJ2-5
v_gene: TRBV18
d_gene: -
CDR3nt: TGTGCCAGCAGCCCCCTGGCAGGGAGCCAAGAGACCCAGTACTTC
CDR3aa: CASSPLAGSQETQYF

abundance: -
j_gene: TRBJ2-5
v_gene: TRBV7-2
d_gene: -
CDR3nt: TGTGCCAGCAGCTTAGGGCTAGCGCAAGAGACCCAGTACTTC
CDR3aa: CASSLGLAQETQYF

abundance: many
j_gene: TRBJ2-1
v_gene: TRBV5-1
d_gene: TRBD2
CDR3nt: TGCGCCAGCAGCTTTAGGGCTAGCGGGGGGGAGTACAATGAGCAGTTCTTC
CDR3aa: CASSFRASGGEYNEQFF

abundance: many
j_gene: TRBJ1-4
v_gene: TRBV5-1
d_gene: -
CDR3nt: TGCGCCAGCAGCACGGACAGCGAGAATGAAAAACTGTTTTTT
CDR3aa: CASSTDSENEKLFF

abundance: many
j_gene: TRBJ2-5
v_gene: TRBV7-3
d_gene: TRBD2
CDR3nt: TGTGCCAGCAGCACTAACGGGGGGTCAGAGACCCAGTACTTC
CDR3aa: CASSTNGGSETQYF

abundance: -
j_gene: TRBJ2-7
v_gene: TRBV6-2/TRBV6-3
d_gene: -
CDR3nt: TGTGCCAGCAGTTACGTGGGGCGTAGGAACGAGCAGTACTTC
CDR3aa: CASSYVGRRNEQYF

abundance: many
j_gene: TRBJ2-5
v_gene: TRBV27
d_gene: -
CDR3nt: TGTGCCAGCAGTTCTGGAATCCAAGAGACCCAGTACTTC
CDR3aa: CASSSGIQETQYF

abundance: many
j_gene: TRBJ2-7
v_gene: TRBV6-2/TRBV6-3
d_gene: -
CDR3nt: TGTGCCAGCAGTTGGGACCCTACTTTTGACGAGCAGTACTTC
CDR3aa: CASSWDPTFDEQYF

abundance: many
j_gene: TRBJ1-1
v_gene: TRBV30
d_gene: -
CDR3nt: TGTGCCTGGAGTCTTAATCTGAACACTGAAGCTTTCTTT
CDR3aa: CAWSLNLNTEAFF

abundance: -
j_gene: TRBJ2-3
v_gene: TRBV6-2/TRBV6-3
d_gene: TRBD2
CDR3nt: TGTGCCAGCAGTGGACCCGGGGGGTCCAGCACAGATACGCAGTATTTT
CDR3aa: CASSGPGGSSTDTQYF

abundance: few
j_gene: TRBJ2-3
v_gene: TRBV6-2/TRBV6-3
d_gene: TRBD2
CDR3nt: TGTGCCAGCAGTACGGGACTAGCGGGGAACACAGATACGCAGTATTTT
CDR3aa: CASSTGLAGNTDTQYF